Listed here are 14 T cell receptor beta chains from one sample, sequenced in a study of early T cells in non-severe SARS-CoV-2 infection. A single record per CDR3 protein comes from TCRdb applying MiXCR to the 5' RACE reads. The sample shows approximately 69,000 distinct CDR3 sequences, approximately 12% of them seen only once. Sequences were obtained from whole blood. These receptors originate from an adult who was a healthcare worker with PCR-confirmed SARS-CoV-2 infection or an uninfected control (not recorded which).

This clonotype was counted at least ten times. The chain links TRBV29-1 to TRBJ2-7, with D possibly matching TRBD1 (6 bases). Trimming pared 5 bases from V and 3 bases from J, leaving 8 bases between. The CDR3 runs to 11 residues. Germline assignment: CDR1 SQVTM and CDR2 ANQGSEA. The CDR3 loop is CSVTDSYEQYF. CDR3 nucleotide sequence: TGCAGCGTTACGGACAGCTACGAGCAGTACTTC.

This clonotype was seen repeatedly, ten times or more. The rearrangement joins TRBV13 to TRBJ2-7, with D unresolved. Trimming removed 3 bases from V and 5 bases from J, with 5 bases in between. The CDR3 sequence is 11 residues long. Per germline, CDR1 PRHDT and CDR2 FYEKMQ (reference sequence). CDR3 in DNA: TGTGCCAGCAGCTTTGTCAACGAGCAGTACTTC. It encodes CASSFVNEQYF.

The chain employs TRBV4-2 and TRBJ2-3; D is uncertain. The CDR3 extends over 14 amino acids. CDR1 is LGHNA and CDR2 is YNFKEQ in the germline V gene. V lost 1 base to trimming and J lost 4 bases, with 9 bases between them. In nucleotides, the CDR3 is TGTGCCAGCAGCCAAGTCTTCCCCCCAGATACGCAGTATTTT. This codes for CASSQVFPPDTQYF.

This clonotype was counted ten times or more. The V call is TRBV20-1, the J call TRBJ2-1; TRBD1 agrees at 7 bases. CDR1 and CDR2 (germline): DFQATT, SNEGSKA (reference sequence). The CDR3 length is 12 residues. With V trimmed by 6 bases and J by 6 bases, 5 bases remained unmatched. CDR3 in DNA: TGCAGTGCCTGGGACAGTTTCAATGAGCAGTTCTTC. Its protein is CSAWDSFNEQFF.

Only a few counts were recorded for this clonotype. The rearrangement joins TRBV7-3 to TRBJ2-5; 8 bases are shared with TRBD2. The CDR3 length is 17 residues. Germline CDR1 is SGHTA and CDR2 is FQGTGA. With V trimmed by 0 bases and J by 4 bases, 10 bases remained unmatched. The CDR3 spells CASSLTSASGLPETQYF. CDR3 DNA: TGTGCCAGCAGCTTAACCTCGGCTAGCGGGTTGCCAGAGACCCAGTACTTC. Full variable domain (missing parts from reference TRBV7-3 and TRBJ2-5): GAGVSQTPSNKVTEKGKYVELRCDPISGHTALYWYRQSLGQGPEFLIYFQGTGAADDSGLPNDRFFAVRPEGSVSTLKIQRTERGDSAVYLCASSLTSASGLPETQYFGPGTRLLVL.

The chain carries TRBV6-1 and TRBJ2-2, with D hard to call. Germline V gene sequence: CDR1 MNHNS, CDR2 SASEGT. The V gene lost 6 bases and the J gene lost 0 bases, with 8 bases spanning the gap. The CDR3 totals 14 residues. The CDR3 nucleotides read TGTGCCAGCAGGCCCAGGACGAACACCGGGGAGCTGTTTTTT. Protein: CASRPRTNTGELFF.

In DNA, the CDR3 is TGTGCCAGCAGCTTAGAGGATGAGCAGTACTTC. Translating it yields CASSLEDEQYF. The genes are TRBV7-9 and TRBJ2-7; no firm D call. CDR1 is SEHNR, CDR2 FQNEAQ, per germline (reference sequence). V was clipped by 1 base and J by 7 bases, with 5 bases between them. This CDR3 region has 11 residues.

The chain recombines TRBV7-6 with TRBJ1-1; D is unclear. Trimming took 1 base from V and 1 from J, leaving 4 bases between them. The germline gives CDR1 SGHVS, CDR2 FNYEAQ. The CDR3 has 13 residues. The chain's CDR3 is CASSLDTNTEAFF. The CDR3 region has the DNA TGTGCCAGCAGCTTAGATACGAACACTGAAGCTTTCTTT.

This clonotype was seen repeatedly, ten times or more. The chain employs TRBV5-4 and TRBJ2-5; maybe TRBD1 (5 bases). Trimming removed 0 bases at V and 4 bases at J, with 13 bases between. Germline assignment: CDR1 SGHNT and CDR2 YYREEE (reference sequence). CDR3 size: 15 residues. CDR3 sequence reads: CASSLETAARETQYF. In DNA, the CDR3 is TGTGCCAGCAGCTTGGAGACAGCTGCCAGAGAGACCCAGTACTTC.

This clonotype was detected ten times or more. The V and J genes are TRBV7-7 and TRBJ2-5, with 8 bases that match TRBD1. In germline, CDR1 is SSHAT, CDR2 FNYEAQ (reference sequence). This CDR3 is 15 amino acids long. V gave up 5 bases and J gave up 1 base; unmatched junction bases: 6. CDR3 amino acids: CASSPGTGLQETQYF. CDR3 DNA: TGTGCCAGCAGCCCAGGGACAGGCCTCCAAGAGACCCAGTACTTC.

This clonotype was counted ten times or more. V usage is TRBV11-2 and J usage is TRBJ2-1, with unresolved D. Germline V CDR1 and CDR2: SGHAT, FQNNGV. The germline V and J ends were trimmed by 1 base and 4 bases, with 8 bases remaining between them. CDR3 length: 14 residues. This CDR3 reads CASSLAELYNEQFF. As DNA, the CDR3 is TGTGCCAGCAGCTTAGCCGAGTTGTACAATGAGCAGTTCTTC. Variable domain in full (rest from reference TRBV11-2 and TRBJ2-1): EAGVAQSPRYKIIEKRQSVAFWCNPISGHATLYWYQQILGQGPKLLIQFQNNGVVDDSQLPKDRFSAERLKGVDSTLKIQPAKLEDSAVYLCASSLAELYNEQFFGPGTRLTVL.

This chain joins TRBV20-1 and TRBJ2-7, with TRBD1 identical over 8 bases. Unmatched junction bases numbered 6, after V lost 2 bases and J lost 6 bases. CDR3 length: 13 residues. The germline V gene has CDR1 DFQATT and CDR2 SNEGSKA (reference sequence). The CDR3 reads CSARRTGPFEQYF. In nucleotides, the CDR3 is TGCAGTGCTAGACGGACAGGGCCTTTCGAGCAGTACTTC.

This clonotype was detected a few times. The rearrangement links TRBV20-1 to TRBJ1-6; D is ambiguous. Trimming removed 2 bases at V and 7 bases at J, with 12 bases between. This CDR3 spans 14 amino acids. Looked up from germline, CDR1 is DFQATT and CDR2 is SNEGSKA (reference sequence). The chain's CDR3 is CSARLLDENSPLHF. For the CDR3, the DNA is TGCAGTGCTAGACTCCTGGATGAGAATTCACCCCTCCACTTT.

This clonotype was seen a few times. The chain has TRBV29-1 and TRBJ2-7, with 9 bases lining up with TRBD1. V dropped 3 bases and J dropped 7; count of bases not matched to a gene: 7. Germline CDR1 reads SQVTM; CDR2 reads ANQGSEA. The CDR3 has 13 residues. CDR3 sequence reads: CSVEDRGSREQYF. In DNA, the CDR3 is TGCAGCGTTGAGGACAGGGGTTCGCGTGAGCAGTACTTC.